The rows below give T cell receptor beta chains drawn from one sample of a study of T cell responses to AZD1222 COVID-19 vaccine. Profiling relied on immunoSEQ multiplex PCR, and the TCRdb table lists in-frame clones only, not all of them. Its table records around 140,000 clones. Specimen: peripheral blood. These receptors all come from an adult in good health. Each CDR3 is given with its conserved first and last residue. The D gene is left open where the match is weak.

V	J	D	CDR3	DNA
TRBV10-2	TRBJ1-2	-	CASWHYGYTF	TGCGCCAGCTGGCACTATGGCTACACCTTC
TRBV4-2	TRBJ2-3	-	CASSPIHKGAADTQYF	TGTGCCAGCAGCCCGATCCACAAGGGAGCGGCAGATACGCAGTATTTT
TRBV12-3/TRBV12-4	TRBJ1-1	-	CASSLGGDTEAFF	TGTGCCAGCAGTTTGGGCGGGGACACTGAAGCTTTCTTT
TRBV5-6	TRBJ1-6	-	CASSLTGSLGSPLHF	TGTGCCAGCAGCTTAACAGGGAGTTTAGGTTCACCCCTCCACTTT
TRBV7-3	TRBJ2-3	-	CASSLTPTDTQYF	TGTGCCAGCAGCTTAACTCCCACAGATACGCAGTATTTT
TRBV11-2	TRBJ2-5	-	CASSTQGETQYF	TGTGCCAGCAGCACACAGGGAGAGACCCAGTACTTC
TRBV27	TRBJ1-1	TRBD1	CASSLRDRGNEAFF	TGTGCCAGCAGTTTACGGGACAGGGGGAATGAAGCTTTCTTT
TRBV19	TRBJ1-1	TRBD1	CASSMDRGIMNTEAFF	TGTGCCAGTAGTATGGACAGGGGGATAATGAACACTGAAGCTTTCTTT
TRBV5-1	TRBJ1-1	-	CASSLSAGAGTEAFF	TGCGCCAGCAGCTTGTCCGCAGGGGCCGGAACTGAAGCTTTCTTT
TRBV5-1	TRBJ2-6	-	CASSLPGVGANVLTF	TGCGCCAGCAGCTTGCCCGGGGTAGGGGCCAACGTCCTGACTTTC
TRBV5-1	TRBJ1-6	-	CASSLDGPRYNSPLHF	TGCGCCAGCAGCTTGGACGGGCCGCGCTATAATTCACCCCTCCACTTT
TRBV6-5	TRBJ1-2	-	CASNTPPLGYGYTF	TGTGCCAGCAATACCCCCCCATTGGGCTATGGCTACACCTTC
TRBV6-5	TRBJ1-6	TRBD1	CASSYSGQGDTLHF	TGTGCCAGCAGTTACTCAGGACAGGGCGACACCCTCCACTTT
TRBV7-8	TRBJ2-1	-	CASSSDRNNEQFF	TGTGCCAGCAGCTCGGACAGAAACAATGAGCAGTTCTTC
TRBV27	TRBJ2-3	-	CASSIAGTPTDTQYF	TGTGCCAGCAGTATAGCCGGGACACCCACAGATACGCAGTATTTT
TRBV9	TRBJ2-7	-	CASSVVGLGDEQYF	TGTGCCAGCAGCGTAGTTGGTTTGGGGGACGAGCAGTACTTC
TRBV4-2	TRBJ1-1	-	CASSHETGGGKAFF	TGTGCCAGCAGCCACGAAACGGGGGGAGGGAAAGCTTTCTTT
TRBV18	TRBJ1-1	-	CASSPRTERTNRAFF	TGTGCCAGCTCACCACGTACCGAGAGGACTAATCGAGCTTTCTTT
TRBV9	TRBJ2-7	TRBD1	CASSVEGQREQYF	TGTGCCAGCAGCGTAGAGGGACAGCGAGAGCAGTACTTC
TRBV5-1	TRBJ2-7	-	CASSLVEGREQYF	TGCGCCAGCAGCTTGGTGGAGGGAAGGGAGCAGTACTTC
TRBV19	TRBJ1-5	-	CASSRVWGSNQPQHF	TGTGCCAGTAGCCGGGTCTGGGGAAGCAATCAGCCCCAGCATTTT
TRBV5-1	TRBJ2-3	TRBD2	CASSLTTGLAGTDTQYF	TGCGCCAGCAGCTTGACCACAGGACTAGCGGGCACAGATACGCAGTATTTT
TRBV30	TRBJ1-6	TRBD1	CAWSRRDRDNSPLHF	TGTGCCTGGAGTCGTCGGGACAGGGATAATTCACCCCTCCACTTT
TRBV7-2	TRBJ1-5	-	CASSPRGAGESNQPQHF	TGTGCCAGCAGCCCGAGGGGGGCGGGAGAAAGCAATCAGCCCCAGCATTTT
TRBV27	TRBJ1-2	-	CASSLSNRANYGYTF	TGTGCCAGCAGTTTATCGAACAGAGCTAACTATGGCTACACCTTC
TRBV18	TRBJ2-7	TRBD1	CASSPGTGGREQYF	TGTGCCAGCTCACCAGGGACAGGGGGCCGCGAGCAGTACTTC
TRBV10-3	TRBJ1-3	TRBD1	CAISRGQGISGNTIYF	TGTGCCATCAGTAGAGGACAGGGTATTTCTGGAAACACCATATATTTT
TRBV11-3	TRBJ2-5	-	CASSFTETQYF	TGTGCCAGCAGCTTTACAGAGACCCAGTACTTC
TRBV10-3	TRBJ1-5	-	CAISTQGTREPQHF	TGTGCCATCAGTACTCAGGGGACCAGAGAGCCCCAGCATTTT
TRBV2	TRBJ1-2	TRBD1	CASSGRTGPGDYGYTF	TGTGCCAGCAGTGGTCGGACAGGGCCGGGGGACTATGGCTACACCTTC
TRBV19	TRBJ1-2	-	CASSQTRGNYGYTF	TGTGCCAGTAGCCAGACCAGGGGAAACTATGGCTACACCTTC
TRBV9	TRBJ2-3	-	CASSPRERGGTDTQYF	TGTGCCAGCAGCCCACGAGAGAGGGGGGGCACAGATACGCAGTATTTT
TRBV6-5	TRBJ1-1	-	CASSSGQLLNTEAFF	TGTGCCAGCAGTTCCGGACAGTTGTTGAACACTGAAGCTTTCTTT
TRBV5-1	TRBJ1-2	-	CASSLGTPFWGYTF	TGCGCCAGCAGCTTAGGGACACCGTTCTGGGGCTACACCTTC
TRBV5-1	TRBJ1-4	-	CASSLALRGEGEKLFF	TGCGCCAGCAGCTTGGCCTTGAGAGGGGAAGGTGAAAAACTGTTTTTT
TRBV6-6	TRBJ1-2	TRBD1	CATRWDRGEKGYTF	TGTGCCACCCGTTGGGACAGGGGCGAGAAAGGCTACACCTTC
TRBV19	TRBJ1-2	TRBD1	CASSMTGAALYGYTF	TGTGCCAGTAGTATGACAGGGGCAGCCTTATATGGCTACACCTTC
TRBV6-5	TRBJ2-5	TRBD2	CASSYGGGIQETQYF	TGTGCCAGCAGTTACGGCGGGGGAATTCAAGAGACCCAGTACTTC
TRBV6-2/TRBV6-3	TRBJ1-1	-	CASSRSTEAFF	TGTGCCAGCAGTCGAAGCACTGAAGCTTTCTTT
TRBV19	TRBJ1-2	-	CASKAAHGYTF	TGTGCCAGTAAGGCGGCCCATGGCTACACCTTC
TRBV7-2	TRBJ1-6	-	CASSLVGGTPYNSPLHF	TGTGCCAGCAGCTTAGTTGGCGGGACGCCCTATAATTCACCCCTCCACTTT
TRBV12-3/TRBV12-4	TRBJ1-2	TRBD1	CASTRTGERYTF	TGTGCCAGCACCCGGACAGGGGAGCGCTACACCTTC
TRBV14	TRBJ2-7	TRBD1	CASTLPGSGQSYEQYF	TGTGCCAGCACCCTCCCGGGGTCGGGACAGTCCTACGAGCAGTACTTC
TRBV23-1	TRBJ1-3	TRBD1	CASSQPGTGRSGNTIYF	TGCGCCAGCAGTCAGCCCGGGACAGGGCGCTCTGGAAACACCATATATTTT
TRBV7-9	TRBJ1-6	TRBD1	CASSMEGQGARSPLHF	TGTGCCAGCAGCATGGAAGGACAGGGGGCTCGGTCACCCCTCCACTTT
TRBV30	TRBJ2-7	-	CAWSVLTVWYF	TGTGCCTGGAGTGTACTAACAGTTTGGTACTTC
TRBV6-1	TRBJ1-2	TRBD1	CASSEPGQGAQGYTF	TGTGCCAGCAGTGAACCGGGACAGGGGGCGCAAGGCTACACCTTC
TRBV4-1	TRBJ2-1	-	CASSQVTSGLYNEQFF	TGCGCCAGCAGCCAAGTTACAAGCGGGCTTTACAATGAGCAGTTCTTC
TRBV6-2/TRBV6-3	TRBJ1-5	-	CASSYWGNSNQPQHF	TGTGCCAGCAGTTACTGGGGGAATAGCAATCAGCCCCAGCATTTT